This TCR beta chain appears in the sequencing data of a study of cytomegalovirus exposure and HLA in healthy donors. General study points: Analyzed later, association rates of TCRs varied across HLA loci, with DRB1 most and HLA-C fewest.

The CDR3 length is 17 residues. Germline CDR1 WNHNN, CDR2 SYGVQD (reference sequence). The junction had 15 bases not matched to a gene; V was cut back by 9 bases and J by 2 bases. Comments on this clone: Its antigen is unidentified.

With 60 Vbeta and 13 Jbeta primers, the PCR was carried out. The data were produced by immunoSEQ multiplex PCR, yet TCRdb's version contains in-frame clones alone and is incomplete. Counted here are fewer than 200,000 clones, roughly a tenth occurring once; the ten biggest clones make up approximately 1.3%. The sequencing sample was made of PBMCs. The chain employs TRBV10-1 and TRBJ2-4, with 8 nucleotides matching TRBD2. The sequence was collected from a woman aged 25 to 45 in good health and CMV-seropositive. For the CDR3, the DNA is TGCGCCAGGGACAAAGCGGGAGAGCTTCTCACCAAAAACATTCAGTACTTC. Protein sequence: CARDKAGELLTKNIQYF.